Listed below are T cell receptor beta chains from one sample, sequenced in a study of T-cell memory formation after mild COVID-19. TCRdb re-analysed the 5' RACE reads in MiXCR, keeping a single row per CDR3 protein. Of about 170,000 distinct CDR3 sequences listed, 10% to 15% are singletons. The sample was PBMCs or a T cell subset sorted from them (not recorded which). The origin of the receptors is a man between 18 and 35 years old who had mild COVID-19 (a few samples of this study predate the infection). Cell type and time point are not known. Each CDR3 is given without its conserved first and last residue.

>TRBV4-3|TRBJ2-7
ASSQDGNTFYEQY
>TRBV7-2|TRBJ2-1
ASSPTGTQINEQF
>TRBV19|TRBJ2-1
ASSIERLRGGPYNEQF
>TRBV6-2/TRBV6-3|TRBJ2-3
ASSPDRSTDTQY
>TRBV5-1|TRBJ2-1
ASSNDRYNEQF
>TRBV5-1|TRBJ1-2
ASSLEQGAGYGYT
>TRBV7-3|TRBJ2-3
ASSLTSSGGLGTDTQY
>TRBV5-1|TRBJ1-1
ASRSRAGNTEAF
>TRBV28|TRBJ2-3
ASRWGGTDTQY
>TRBV10-3|TRBJ2-1
AISRTSGFDEQF
>TRBV7-2|TRBJ2-5
ASSFSGGRQETQY
>TRBV9|TRBJ1-4
ASSVEAGMEKLF
>TRBV5-1|TRBJ2-5
ASSFRDVVETQY
>TRBV28|TRBJ1-1
ASSSQFEAF
>TRBV12-3/TRBV12-4|TRBJ2-2
ASRYTAGELF
>TRBV3-1|TRBJ2-5
ASSQGETQY
>TRBV28|TRBJ2-1
ASTIKYRSYNEQF
>TRBV9|TRBJ1-2
ASSVQDRYGYT
>TRBV5-1|TRBJ1-1
ASTPGENTEAF
>TRBV15|TRBJ2-5
ATGAGETQY
>TRBV9|TRBJ2-5
ASGLLETQY
>TRBV10-1|TRBJ2-5
ASSERSGPRY
>TRBV9|TRBJ1-3
ASSSGGTGNTIY
>TRBV7-9|TRBJ1-4
ASSLFGGGDEKLF